This T cell receptor (beta chain) was found in a study of CD8 T cells in Susac syndrome. The individuals used as controls were healthy donors who had been matched for both age and sex. The CDR3 is made up of 14 amino acids. V was clipped by 2 bases and J by 3 bases, with 10 bases between them. CDR1 and CDR2 (germline): SGHTA, FQGNSA. RNA was extracted with the RNeasy kit, and a quantity of about 0.45 to 1 ug was reverse transcribed using random hexamers. TCRdb re-derived calls from the immunoSEQ multiplex PCR reads in MiXCR, one entry per CDR3 protein. Seen here are approximately 150,000 distinct CDR3 sequences, around 93% observed once, and the top ten hold around 0.13%.

The TCR originated in a human donor in good health. Source material: CD4+ T cells from PBMCs. This chain joins TRBV7-2 and TRBJ1-2, with D possibly being TRBD1 (5 bases). CDR3 bases: TGTGCCAGCAGCTTATGGGGCAGCGACTATGGCTACACCTTC. It translates to CASSLWGSDYGYTF. Full variable domain (outside the CDR3, taken from reference TRBV7-2 and TRBJ1-2): GAGVSQSPSNKVTEKGKDVELRCDPISGHTALYWYRQSLGQGLEFLIYFQGNSAPDKSGLPSDRFSAERTGGSVSTLTIQRTQQEDSAVYLCASSLWGSDYGYTFGSGTRLTVV.